Listed here are 31 T cell receptor beta chains from one sample, sequenced in a study of identical twins. Via MiXCR, TCRdb re-called the 5' RACE reads, giving one row per CDR3 protein. The data contain about 920,000 distinct CDR3 sequences, approximately 13% of them seen just once; the ten biggest clones take up around 1.6%. These records were also assigned to another study, of yellow fever vaccine responses in identical twins.

Sequences were obtained from PBMCs. The receptor set was obtained from a woman between 18 and 29 years old in good health.

V is TRBV14 and J is TRBJ2-1; D unresolved. V shed 0 bases and J shed 1 base, with 10 bases lying between them. The germline V gene encodes CDR1 SGHDN and CDR2 FVKESK. The CDR3 sequence is 16 residues long. The CDR3 here is CASSQDRPSSYNEQFF. DNA for the CDR3: TGTGCCAGCAGCCAAGATCGCCCGAGTTCCTACAATGAGCAGTTCTTC.

This clonotype was seen ten or more times. The chain recombines TRBV20-1 with TRBJ1-1, with D unclear. This CDR3 has 10 residues. The ends were cut back, 3 bases at V and 3 bases at J, with 2 bases in the middle. Germline V gene lookup returns CDR1 DFQATT and CDR2 SNEGSKA (reference sequence). The CDR3 region is CSASYTEAFF. The CDR3 DNA is TGCAGTGCTAGTTACACTGAAGCTTTCTTT.

The chain combines TRBV25-1 with TRBJ2-7, with D maybe TRBD1 (6 bases). Germline V gene lookup returns CDR1 MGHDK and CDR2 SYGVNS. Trimming took off 5 bases at V and 0 bases at J, with 20 bases between the two ends. This CDR3 spans 17 amino acids. The CDR3 DNA reads as TGTGCCAGCAGTCCGATACCGACAGGACGGGGCTCCTACGAGCAGTACTTC. This sequence encodes CASSPIPTGRGSYEQYF.

The chain carries TRBV6-1 and TRBJ1-6; no reliable D call. Trimming pared 8 bases from V and 9 bases from J, leaving 29 bases between. Per the germline V gene, CDR1 is MNHNS and CDR2 is SASEGT. CDR3 length: 18 residues. The CDR3 here is CASGSSYYTQFGGSPLHF. The CDR3 nucleotides are TGTGCCAGCGGAAGCTCCTACTATACACAGTTTGGTGGTTCACCCCTCCACTTT.

The CDR3 here is CATGQSSTDTQYF. DNA of the CDR3: TGTGCCACCGGACAGAGTAGCACAGATACGCAGTATTTT. The chain recombines TRBV10-3 with TRBJ2-3; maybe TRBD1 (6 bases). Germline V gene lookup returns CDR1 ENHRY and CDR2 SYGVKD. This CDR3 is built from 13 residues. V was shortened by 10 bases and J by 0 bases, with 11 bases between the two germline ends.

This chain joins TRBV3-1 and TRBJ2-5; D gene ambiguous. Germline CDR1 reads LGHDT; CDR2 reads YNNKEL (reference sequence). The CDR3 is 15 residues long. V gave up 5 bases and J gave up 6 bases, with 19 bases separating them. CDR3 region: CASSSRVSPTQTQYF. The CDR3 DNA is TGTGCCAGCAGCAGCCGGGTCTCTCCGACACAGACCCAGTACTTC.

This chain connects TRBV5-1 to TRBJ2-1; possibly TRBD2 for D (6 bases). CDR1 is SGHRS, CDR2 YFSETQ, per germline. The CDR3 contains 15 residues. Trimming took off 5 bases at V and 4 bases at J, with 16 bases between the two ends. In nucleotides, the CDR3 is TGCGCCAGCAGTCTCGGGAGCGCCGGGTACAATGAGCAGTTCTTC. It is translated as CASSLGSAGYNEQFF.

The V gene is TRBV10-3, the J gene TRBJ2-1, with D possibly being TRBD1 or TRBD2 (5 bases each). CDR3 length: 19 residues. CDR1 and CDR2 from the germline V gene are ENHRY and SYGVKD. The V end lost 5 bases, the J end lost 0 bases, and 23 bases lay between the germline ends. CDR3 nucleotide sequence: TGTGCCATCAGTCCCGCGGCAGGGTTAGAGCGGAGCTCCTACAATGAGCAGTTCTTC. Translating it yields CAISPAAGLERSSYNEQFF.

This clonotype was seen more than once but under ten times. The chain joins TRBV7-2 to TRBJ1-5, with D unclear. The V gene lost 5 bases and the J gene lost 1 base, with 9 bases spanning the gap. In germline, CDR1 is SGHTA, CDR2 FQGNSA. This CDR3 spans 14 amino acids. CDR3 residues: CASSPEWSNQPQHF. As DNA, the CDR3 is TGTGCCAGCAGCCCCGAGTGGAGCAATCAGCCCCAGCATTTT. Full variable domain (remainder filled in from reference TRBV7-2 and TRBJ1-5): GAGVSQSPSNKVTEKGKDVELRCDPISGHTALYWYRQSLGQGLEFLIYFQGNSAPDKSGLPSDRFSAERTGGSVSTLTIQRTQQEDSAVYLCASSPEWSNQPQHFGDGTRLSIL.

The gene calls are TRBV24-1 and TRBJ2-7, with TRBD2 matching 8 bases. With V trimmed by 7 bases and J by 1 base, 11 bases remained unmatched. This CDR3 contains 16 residues. CDR1 and CDR2 (germline): KGHDR, SFDVKD. CDR3 nucleotide sequence: TGTGCCACCAGCTTAACAGAGGTAGCGGGATCCTACGAGCAGTACGTC. Its protein is CATSLTEVAGSYEQYV.

The sample holds a few counts of this clonotype. The chain uses TRBV14 and TRBJ1-1; unclear D gene. The CDR3 loop spans 14 amino acids. V was clipped by 4 bases and J by 1 base, with 10 bases between them. CDR1 is SGHDN, CDR2 FVKESK, per germline. The CDR3 sequence is CASSPLGRNTEAFF. In DNA form, the CDR3 reads TGTGCCAGCAGCCCTTTAGGGCGGAACACTGAAGCTTTCTTT.

V usage is TRBV15 and J usage is TRBJ2-1; 10 bases fit TRBD1. Germline lookup yields CDR1 LNHNV and CDR2 YYDKDF (reference sequence). V shed 8 bases, J shed 5 bases, and the junction held 3 bases outside the gene matches. The CDR3 has 13 amino acids. The CDR3: CATGTGVHNEQFF. The CDR3 DNA sequence: TGTGCCACCGGGACAGGGGTGCACAATGAGCAGTTCTTC. Combining the CDR3 with reference TRBV15 and TRBJ2-1 gives the whole variable domain DAMVIQNPRYQVTQFGKPVTLSCSQTLNHNVMYWYQQKSSQAPKLLFHYYDKDFNNEADTPDNFQSRRPNTSFCFLDIRSPGLGDTAMYLCATGTGVHNEQFFGPGTRLTVL.

The sample holds many counts of this clonotype. The V call is TRBV12-3 or TRBV12-4, the J call TRBJ2-2; 10 positions match TRBD1. This CDR3 is 15 amino acids long. Losses at the gene ends were 6 bases for V and 3 bases for J; bases not matched to a gene: 4. The CDR3, as DNA: TGTGCCAGCAGCGAGGGACAGGGGCACACCGGGGAGCTGTTTTTT. This encodes CASSEGQGHTGELFF.

This clonotype was seen only a few times. The rearrangement joins TRBV29-1 to TRBJ2-3; possible D gene TRBD2, 5 bases. The CDR3 is made up of 15 amino acids. Per the germline V gene, CDR1 is SQVTM and CDR2 is ANQGSEA. The V end lost 3 bases, the J end lost 1 base, and 14 bases lay between the germline ends. CDR3 DNA sequence: TGCAGCGTTGATGATGGACTCTTAGGCACAGATACGCAGTATTTT. Residues: CSVDDGLLGTDTQYF.

This clonotype showed up many times. The chain uses TRBV20-1 and TRBJ2-1; the D gene is possibly TRBD1 (5 bases). This CDR3 spans 14 amino acids. Germline V gene sequence: CDR1 DFQATT, CDR2 SNEGSKA (reference sequence). The germline V and J ends were trimmed by 3 bases and 0 bases, with 9 bases remaining between them. CDR3 sequence: CSASLQGSYNEQFF. CDR3 DNA sequence: TGCAGTGCTAGTCTGCAGGGCTCCTACAATGAGCAGTTCTTC.

J is TRBJ2-2 and V is TRBV3-1, with D possibly matching TRBD2 (6 bases). V dropped 1 base and J dropped 7 bases, with 13 bases sitting between them. Germline V CDR1 and CDR2: LGHDT, YNNKEL (reference sequence). The CDR3 is 15 residues long. In nucleotides, the CDR3 is TGTGCCAGCAGCCAAGGGACTACACCGCTCGGGGAGCTGTTTTTT. This sequence encodes CASSQGTTPLGELFF.

This chain uses TRBV20-1 with TRBJ2-3, with 8 bases identical to TRBD2. The CDR3 spans 14 residues. Per germline, CDR1 DFQATT and CDR2 SNEGSKA (reference sequence). CDR3 protein: CSRWAGGLGDTQYF. DNA of the CDR3: TGCAGCCGATGGGCGGGGGGCCTAGGCGATACGCAGTATTTT.

This clonotype was recorded a few times. CDR3 nucleotides: TGTGCCAGCAGAGTAGAGGGGAACACTGAAGCTTTCTTT. Protein sequence: CASRVEGNTEAFF. The J gene is TRBJ1-1, the V gene TRBV12-3 or TRBV12-4; D remains ambiguous. The CDR3 length is 13 residues. V lost 6 bases to trimming and J lost 1 base, with 9 bases between them.

This clonotype was counted many times. This chain connects TRBV10-3 to TRBJ1-6; 9 bases map to TRBD1. The CDR3 loop spans 14 amino acids. The germline V gene encodes CDR1 ENHRY and CDR2 SYGVKD. V gave up 10 bases and J gave up 8 bases; unmatched junction bases: 9. The CDR3: CATTGTGLDSPLHF. CDR3 sequence (DNA): TGTGCCACCACCGGGACAGGGTTGGATTCACCCCTCCACTTT.

This rearrangement joins TRBV4-1 to TRBJ2-3; 12 nucleotides line up with TRBD2. CDR3 length: 18 residues. CDR1 is MGHRA, CDR2 YSYEKL, per germline. J was trimmed by 2 bases and V by 4 bases; bases with no gene match: 10. The CDR3 is CASSPLAGGHVHTDTQYF. Here the CDR3 DNA reads TGCGCCAGCAGCCCACTAGCGGGAGGACACGTACACACAGATACGCAGTATTTT.

The J gene is TRBJ2-3, the V gene TRBV2; unclear D gene. This CDR3 is 13 amino acids long. V dropped 8 bases and J dropped 5 bases, with 14 bases sitting between them. CDR1 and CDR2 from the germline V gene are SNHLY and FYNNEI. The CDR3 bases are TGTGCCAGCGGAGATGAACTGCTAGATACGCAGTATTTT. Its translation is CASGDELLDTQYF.

This chain connects TRBV5-5 to TRBJ2-7; a possible D gene is TRBD1 (8 bases). This CDR3 is 15 amino acids long. Trimming stripped 3 bases from V and 5 bases from J, with 18 bases between. In germline, CDR1 is SGHKS, CDR2 YYEKEE (reference sequence). CDR3 protein: CASSYKTGDYDEQYV. The DNA for the CDR3 is TGTGCCAGCAGCTACAAGACAGGGGACTACGACGAGCAGTACGTC.

The V and J genes are TRBV18 and TRBJ2-5; perhaps TRBD2 as D (6 bases). Germline loops: CDR1 KGHSH, CDR2 LQKENI. The CDR3 contains 13 residues. Trimming took 2 bases from V and 3 from J, leaving 7 bases between them. The CDR3 spells CASSPGGKETQYF. As DNA, the CDR3 is TGTGCCAGCTCACCAGGGGGGAAAGAGACCCAGTACTTC.

The chain is built from TRBV9 and TRBJ2-1; a possible D gene is TRBD2 (6 bases). CDR1 is SGDLS and CDR2 is YYNGEE in the germline V gene. The CDR3 spans 15 residues. The V end was cut by 2 bases, the J end by 4 bases, with 13 bases between. Written as DNA, the CDR3 is TGTGCCAGCAGCGTTACCGGGACTTCTTACAATGAGCAGTTCTTC. Translation gives CASSVTGTSYNEQFF.

In this sample, this clonotype turned up many times. V and J are TRBV10-2 and TRBJ2-3, with unresolved D. The CDR3 has 13 amino acids. Germline V gene lookup returns CDR1 WSHSY and CDR2 SAAADI. V lost 5 bases to trimming and J lost 2 bases, with 8 bases between them. The CDR3: CASSSYYTDTQYF. The CDR3 nucleotides are TGCGCCAGCAGTTCTTATTACACAGATACGCAGTATTTT.

The V gene is TRBV28, the J gene TRBJ1-6, with D unclear. Trimming removed 3 bases from V and 12 bases from J, with 12 bases in between. CDR1 and CDR2 from the germline V gene are MDHEN and SYDVKM. This CDR3 is built from 13 residues. The CDR3, as DNA: TGTGCCAGCAGTTTTAGTAGCGAGTTACCCCTCCACTTT. It encodes CASSFSSELPLHF.

CDR3 in DNA: TGTGCCAGCAGCGCTAGCGGGGGGGCTAGGGATGAGCAGTTCTTC. Protein: CASSASGGARDEQFF. The chain recombines TRBV9 with TRBJ2-1; 12 nucleotides line up with TRBD2. The CDR3 has 15 residues. Germline assignment: CDR1 SGDLS and CDR2 YYNGEE. Losses at the gene ends were 3 bases for V and 8 bases for J; bases not matched to a gene: 6.

This clonotype was picked up a small number of times. The chain is built from TRBV7-9 and TRBJ2-2, with D uncertain. This CDR3 comprises 15 residues. With 2 bases removed from V and 2 bases from J, the gap between germline ends came to 9 bases. Germline-derived CDR1 and CDR2 are SEHNR and FQNEAQ (reference sequence). The CDR3, as DNA: TGTGCCAGCAGCTTAACAGACGGAAACACCGGGGAGCTGTTTTTT. Its protein product is CASSLTDGNTGELFF.

The rearrangement links TRBV24-1 to TRBJ2-5; 9 positions match TRBD2. This CDR3 spans 15 amino acids. Losses at the gene ends were 4 bases for V and 7 bases for J; bases not matched to a gene: 9. Germline V CDR1 and CDR2: KGHDR, SFDVKD. Here the CDR3 reads CATSDLTSGTGTQYF. The CDR3 DNA reads as TGTGCCACCAGTGACCTGACTAGCGGAACCGGGACCCAGTACTTC.

The chain carries TRBV2 and TRBJ2-7; maybe TRBD1 (5 bases). Per the germline V gene, CDR1 is SNHLY and CDR2 is FYNNEI. V lost 1 base and J lost 2, with 9 bases in between. The CDR3 has 14 residues. The CDR3 DNA reads as TGTGCCAGCAGTGAAGAGGGGCCCGCCTACGAGCAGTACTTC. Translated: CASSEEGPAYEQYF.

The chain couples TRBV4-1 to TRBJ2-5; 8 positions agree with TRBD2. V shed 1 base, J shed 5 bases, and the junction held 6 bases outside the gene matches. Germline V CDR1 and CDR2: MGHRA, YSYEKL. This CDR3 contains 15 residues. CDR3 coding DNA: TGCGCCAGCAGCCAAGCCAATAGCGGGACGGAGACCCAGTACTTC. Its protein product is CASSQANSGTETQYF.